Listed here are 30 T cell receptor beta chains from one sample, sequenced in a study of shared clonotypes between healthy human individuals (dated by TCRdb to 2018 to 2020). The receptor library was made with the immunoSEQ multiplex PCR assay. Imported from immuneACCESS, the table was reduced by TCRdb to in-frame sequences with V and J called. These copies leave out some clones; in studies compared against another copy, an unresolved V gene accounts for under half, and the cause of the remainder is not known. Across this sample there are about 680,000 clones, with less than 80% seen only once. The ten most abundant clones make up less than 2% of the sample. The sample was memory CD4+ T cells sorted from blood. The cell subset or site label here, explained by the study, means: CD45RA-negative fraction. The receptors originated from a woman aged 25 to 45 in good health.

J is TRBJ2-7 and V is TRBV30; TRBD1 or TRBD2 may be the D gene (6 bases each). Per germline, CDR1 GTSNPN and CDR2 SVGIG (reference sequence). The CDR3 has 15 amino acids. Trimming took 1 base from V and 2 from J, leaving 15 bases between them. The CDR3 DNA is TGTGCCTGGAGTGCCCACGGGGGCGGCGCCTACGAGCAGTACTTC. Amino acid sequence: CAWSAHGGGAYEQYF.

In DNA form, the CDR3 reads TGTGCCAGCAGCTTATCTGGAGGAAGCTCCTACGAGCAGTACTTC. Its translation: CASSLSGGSSYEQYF. The genes are TRBV11-1 and TRBJ2-7; TRBD2 is a possible D gene (5 bases). This CDR3 region has 15 residues. Looked up from germline, CDR1 is SGHAT and CDR2 is FQDESV (reference sequence). V dropped 2 bases and J dropped 0 bases, with 11 bases sitting between them.

This chain connects TRBV7-9 to TRBJ1-5; 9 positions agree with TRBD1. The CDR3 length is 14 residues. J gave up 7 bases and V 5 bases, and 6 bases lay outside the gene matches. Germline V lookup: CDR1 SEHNR, CDR2 FQNEAQ (reference sequence). CDR3 sequence: CASSRRDRDQPQHF. The CDR3 DNA reads as TGTGCCAGCAGCCGGCGGGACAGGGACCAGCCCCAGCATTTT.

This chain connects TRBV7-8 to TRBJ1-1; the match to TRBD1 covers 8 bases. CDR1 and CDR2 from the germline V gene are SGHVS and FQNEAQ. With V trimmed by 1 base and J by 7 bases, 11 bases remained unmatched. The CDR3 covers 16 residues. The CDR3 loop is CASSLGSTGVTLEAFF. The CDR3 nucleotides read TGTGCCAGCAGCTTAGGGTCGACAGGGGTGACCCTTGAAGCTTTCTTT.

V is TRBV6-1 and J is TRBJ1-5; D gene unclear. This CDR3 spans 15 amino acids. The V end lost 2 bases, the J end lost 7 bases, and 15 bases lay between the germline ends. Germline loops: CDR1 MNHNS, CDR2 SASEGT. CDR3 DNA: TGTGCCAGCAGTGAAAAGAGGTTGGTACAGCAGCCCCAGCATTTT. Its translation is CASSEKRLVQQPQHF.

J is TRBJ1-5 and V is TRBV19, with 9 bases matching TRBD1. V was pared by 9 bases and J by 5 bases, with 11 bases of the junction left unmatched. The CDR3 runs 15 residues. The germline V gene encodes CDR1 LNHDA and CDR2 SQIVND (reference sequence). DNA of the CDR3: TGTGCCAGCGCCGGGGGGACAGGGCATTATCAGCCCCAGCATTTT. Protein sequence: CASAGGTGHYQPQHF.

For this clone: At the DNA level, this CDR3 is encoded by other sequences in the same sample as well. The V gene is TRBV28, the J gene TRBJ1-1, with TRBD1 matching over 7 bases. The length of the CDR3 is 14 residues. Germline-derived CDR1 and CDR2 are MDHEN and SYDVKM. V lost 2 bases, J lost 5 bases, and 5 bases stayed unmatched. CDR3 DNA sequence: TGTGCCAGCAGTTTAGGCAGGGGGGGGACTGAAGCTTTCTTT. It specifies CASSLGRGGTEAFF.

V and J are TRBV7-2 and TRBJ2-7; 9 positions agree with TRBD1. V dropped 6 bases and J dropped 0; count of bases not matched to a gene: 15. CDR3 length equals 18 residues. CDR1 and CDR2 (germline): SGHTA, FQGNSA. The CDR3 protein is CASRVQGAKRGSSYEQYF. The CDR3 DNA reads as TGTGCCAGCAGGGTACAGGGGGCGAAGCGGGGAAGCTCCTACGAGCAGTACTTC.

The genes are TRBV15 and TRBJ1-5, with TRBD1 matching over 12 bases. The germline V gene encodes CDR1 LNHNV and CDR2 YYDKDF (reference sequence). With 3 bases clipped from V and 5 bases from J, the junction kept 14 bases outside the gene matches. CDR3 length: 19 amino acids. CDR3 sequence reads: CATSRGQGALKIGYQPQHF. For the CDR3, the DNA is TGTGCCACCAGCAGGGGACAGGGGGCTCTCAAAATCGGCTATCAGCCCCAGCATTTT.

Comment on this clone: Other DNA sequences from this sample encode an identical CDR3 as well. The rearrangement links TRBV6-5 to TRBJ2-5; D is unresolved. The CDR3 covers 14 residues. The germline V gene has CDR1 MNHEY and CDR2 SVGAGI. V was cut by 0 bases and J by 5 bases, with 10 bases left in between. The CDR3 loop reads CASSYSIGGETQYF. The CDR3 coding sequence is TGTGCCAGCAGTTACTCGATTGGCGGTGAGACCCAGTACTTC.

The gene calls are TRBV28 and TRBJ1-3; no clear D gene. V lost 8 bases, J lost 0 bases, and 5 bases lay in between. Germline lookup yields CDR1 MDHEN and CDR2 SYDVKM. The CDR3 length is 12 residues. In DNA, the CDR3 is TGTGCCAGCGATGGCTCTGGAAACACCATATATTTT. Encoded protein: CASDGSGNTIYF.

The chain recombines TRBV30 with TRBJ2-7; D uncertain. CDR1 and CDR2 from the germline V gene are GTSNPN and SVGIG (reference sequence). The CDR3 covers 13 residues. Trimming stripped 3 bases from V and 7 bases from J, with 16 bases between. CDR3 loop: CAWRRTLVGEQYF. CDR3 DNA sequence: TGTGCCTGGAGAAGAACACTCGTGGGGGAGCAGTACTTC.

This chain uses TRBV5-1 with TRBJ2-3, with 11 bases identical to TRBD2. CDR3 size: 16 residues. J lost 4 bases, V lost 1 base, and 5 bases had no gene match. CDR1 is SGHRS, CDR2 YFSETQ, per germline. The CDR3 DNA sequence: TGCGCCAGCAGCTTGTACGGGACTAGCGGATCAGATACGCAGTATTTT. Protein sequence: CASSLYGTSGSDTQYF.

V gene TRBV5-6 combines with J gene TRBJ2-7, with D hard to call. The length of the CDR3 is 14 residues. Germline-derived CDR1 and CDR2 are SGHDT and YYEEEE. Trimming took 1 base from V and 6 from J, leaving 14 bases between them. In DNA, the CDR3 is TGTGCCAGCAGCTTGTACGGTTCAGGTCGCGAGCAGTACTTC. As protein: CASSLYGSGREQYF.

This clone was recorded a few times. This same CDR3 is encoded by further DNA sequences in the sample. This rearrangement joins TRBV7-9 to TRBJ1-2; possibly TRBD1 for D (6 bases). The CDR3 runs to 14 residues. The germline V gene has CDR1 SEHNR and CDR2 FQNEAQ (reference sequence). With 1 base removed from V and 2 bases from J, the gap between germline ends came to 8 bases. The CDR3 region has the DNA TGTGCCAGCAGCTTAGGACAGGCAAACTATGGCTACACCTTC. It specifies CASSLGQANYGYTF. The whole variable domain, filled in from reference TRBV7-9 and TRBJ1-2, reads DTGVSQNPRHKITKRGQNVTFRCDPISEHNRLYWYRQTLGQGPEFLTYFQNEAQLEKSRLLSDRFSAERPKGSFSTLEIQRTEQGDSAMYLCASSLGQANYGYTFGSGTRLTVV.

The CDR3 loop is CASGGTGRDTQYF. In nucleotides, the CDR3 is TGTGCCAGCGGCGGGACCGGAAGAGATACGCAGTATTTT. The rearrangement uses TRBV7-9 and TRBJ2-3, with D maybe TRBD2 (6 bases). The ends were cut back, 8 bases at V and 5 bases at J, with 14 bases in the middle. Germline V CDR1 and CDR2: SEHNR, FQNEAQ (reference sequence). The CDR3 covers 13 residues.

Ten or more counts support this clone. The chain employs TRBV28 and TRBJ2-3, with 8 bases fitting TRBD2. The CDR3 covers 19 residues. CDR1 is MDHEN, CDR2 SYDVKM, per germline. Trimming at V came to 6 bases and at J to 1 base, leaving 18 bases not matched to a gene. This CDR3 is CASSPRTWSGGGGTDTQYF. The CDR3 DNA reads as TGTGCCAGCAGCCCCCGGACTTGGAGCGGGGGAGGTGGCACAGATACGCAGTATTTT.

At least ten counts were recorded for this clone. The chain recombines TRBV6-6 with TRBJ1-1; 9 nucleotides align to TRBD1. The CDR3 contains 14 residues. CDR1 MNHNY and CDR2 SVGAGI come from the germline V gene (reference sequence). The V gene end was trimmed by 5 bases and the J gene end by 1 base; junction bases not matched to a gene: 2. CDR3 nucleotides: TGTGCCAGCAGTAACAGGGGGCAGAACACTGAAGCTTTCTTT. Its protein product is CASSNRGQNTEAFF.

This clone was observed many times. The chain links TRBV5-6 to TRBJ2-3; D remains unclear. There are 16 residues in the CDR3. Germline V gene sequence: CDR1 SGHDT, CDR2 YYEEEE. Between the trimmed V and J ends, which lost 3 bases and 0 bases, there was a span of 14 bases. The CDR3 sequence is CASSWGSGTSTDTQYF. The CDR3 DNA is TGTGCCAGCAGCTGGGGTTCTGGTACTAGCACAGATACGCAGTATTTT.

V is TRBV18 and J is TRBJ2-5, with 9 bases matching TRBD1. J was trimmed by 2 bases and V by 3 bases; bases with no gene match: 7. The CDR3 contains 16 residues. Germline CDR1 KGHSH, CDR2 LQKENI. The CDR3 region has the DNA TGTGCCAGCTCACCCCAAAACAGGGGGCATCAAGAGACCCAGTACTTC. The encoded protein is CASSPQNRGHQETQYF.

V and J are TRBV4-1 and TRBJ2-1, with TRBD2 matching over 9 bases. The CDR3 sequence is 17 residues long. Germline CDR1 and CDR2: MGHRA and YSYEKL. V lost 3 bases, J lost 1 base, and 7 bases stayed unmatched. The CDR3 region has the DNA TGCGCCAGCAGCCATGGTAGCGGGAGTGGTTCCTACAATGAGCAGTTCTTC. The encoded protein is CASSHGSGSGSYNEQFF.

The chain combines TRBV7-2 with TRBJ2-3; the D gene is possibly TRBD1 (5 bases). The CDR3 is 14 residues long. The ends were cut back, 1 base at V and 2 bases at J, with 7 bases in the middle. Germline CDR1 and CDR2: SGHTA and FQGNSA. The DNA of the CDR3 is TGTGCCAGCAGCTTAGGACAGATCACAGATACGCAGTATTTT. It translates to CASSLGQITDTQYF.

This rearrangement joins TRBV5-4 to TRBJ2-2; D remains ambiguous. Germline V CDR1 and CDR2: SGHNT, YYREEE (reference sequence). Trimming stripped 4 bases from V and 5 bases from J, with 6 bases between. The CDR3 consists of 12 residues. The CDR3: CASSRVTGELFF. CDR3 sequence (DNA): TGTGCCAGCAGCAGGGTGACCGGGGAGCTGTTTTTT.

V and J are TRBV7-2 and TRBJ1-5; D ambiguous. There are 14 residues in the CDR3. The V end lost 1 base, the J end lost 9 bases, and 13 bases lay between the germline ends. Germline assignment: CDR1 SGHTA and CDR2 FQGNSA. As DNA, the CDR3 is TGTGCCAGCAGCTTAGTTGGCAGCTCCTGGCCCCAGCATTTT. Protein: CASSLVGSSWPQHF. The complete variable domain, with remaining parts taken from reference TRBV7-2 and TRBJ1-5, reads GAGVSQSPSNKVTEKGKDVELRCDPISGHTALYWYRQSLGQGLEFLIYFQGNSAPDKSGLPSDRFSAERTGGSVSTLTIQRTQQEDSAVYLCASSLVGSSWPQHFGDGTRLSIL.

There are a few counts of this clone. The rearrangement uses TRBV7-9 and TRBJ2-1; 8 nucleotides align to TRBD2. In germline, CDR1 is SEHNR, CDR2 FQNEAQ (reference sequence). The V segment lost 5 bases and the J segment 4 bases; nucleotides outside the gene matches: 7. CDR3 length: 15 residues. As DNA, the CDR3 is TGTGCCAGCAGCGTCCGGACTAGCCTTTACAATGAGCAGTTCTTC. Translating it yields CASSVRTSLYNEQFF.

The V gene is TRBV5-1, the J gene TRBJ2-3, with TRBD1 matching 9 bases. This CDR3 has 16 residues. Germline CDR1 reads SGHRS; CDR2 reads YFSETQ. The J segment lost 2 bases and the V segment lost 0 bases, leaving 4 bases of the junction unmatched. CDR3 DNA sequence: TGCGCCAGCAGCTTGGGACAGGGGGTCAACACAGATACGCAGTATTTT. Translation: CASSLGQGVNTDTQYF.

The V and J genes are TRBV6-5 and TRBJ2-7, with D perhaps matching TRBD1 or TRBD2 (5 bases each). Germline lookup yields CDR1 MNHEY and CDR2 SVGAGI. The CDR3 covers 15 residues. V lost 1 base, J lost 0 bases, and 10 bases lay in between. CDR3 sequence: CASSYLGESSYEQYF. CDR3 bases: TGTGCCAGCAGTTACTTAGGGGAGAGCTCCTACGAGCAGTACTTC.

J is TRBJ1-4 and V is TRBV7-2; unclear D gene. From germline, CDR1 is SGHTA and CDR2 FQGNSA. The CDR3 is made up of 13 amino acids. V shed 2 bases and J shed 10 bases, with 11 bases lying between them. CDR3 residues: CASSLTLTGKLFF. DNA for the CDR3: TGTGCCAGCAGCTTAACTCTTACGGGAAAACTGTTTTTT. Using reference TRBV7-2 and TRBJ1-4 for the parts outside the CDR3, the full variable domain is GAGVSQSPSNKVTEKGKDVELRCDPISGHTALYWYRQSLGQGLEFLIYFQGNSAPDKSGLPSDRFSAERTGGSVSTLTIQRTQQEDSAVYLCASSLTLTGKLFFGSGTQLSVL.

A single count supports this clone. Here the CDR3 DNA reads TGCGCCAGCAGCCAACCGAAGGACAGCTTCCGTGGCTACACCTTC. Translation gives CASSQPKDSFRGYTF. This chain links TRBV4-1 with TRBJ1-2, with D perhaps matching TRBD1 (6 bases). Germline V gene sequence: CDR1 MGHRA, CDR2 YSYEKL. The CDR3 consists of 15 residues. V lost 2 bases and J lost 7, with 17 bases in between.

The CDR3 loop reads CASSEGLPTDEQFF. The CDR3 region has the DNA TGCGCCAGCAGTGAGGGGCTACCCACCGATGAGCAGTTCTTC. This chain links TRBV10-1 with TRBJ2-1; D ambiguous. V was clipped by 2 bases and J by 8 bases, with 13 bases between them. Germline lookup yields CDR1 WNHNN and CDR2 SYGVQD (reference sequence). This CDR3 spans 14 amino acids.